Below are 3 T cell receptor beta chains sequenced from a single sample in a study. Clones were read by immunoSEQ multiplex PCR, and TCRdb kept only the in-frame ones, dropping some. The repertoire has about 50,000 clones, more than 85% of them found once; the top ten carry around 11%. Material: PBMCs. The source is a man aged 35 to 55 with rheumatoid arthritis.

This sequence joins TRBV9 and TRBJ2-7; 9 bases fit TRBD2. The CDR3 is 15 amino acids. CDR1 is SGDLS, CDR2 YYNGEE, per germline. The trim removed 0 bases at V and 5 bases at J, leaving 6 bases unmatched. Here the CDR3 DNA reads TGTGCCAGCAGCGTAGGCGGGCGGGGGGGCGACGAGCAGTACTTC. Translating gives CASSVGGRGGDEQYF.

The V call is TRBV11-2, the J call TRBJ2-7; perhaps TRBD2 as D (8 bases). Germline loops: CDR1 SGHAT, CDR2 FQNNGV. V lost 5 bases and J 7 bases, leaving 15 bases between the germline ends. This CDR3 spans 13 amino acids. The CDR3 coding sequence is TGTGCCAGCAGCAAGGGACAGCGGGGGGAGCAGTACTTC. As protein: CASSKGQRGEQYF.

The rearrangement links TRBV4-2 to TRBJ2-7; D is unresolved. This CDR3 region has 13 residues. Germline V CDR1 and CDR2: LGHNA, YNFKEQ. V dropped 0 bases and J dropped 3 bases, with 6 bases sitting between them. This CDR3 reads CASSQDPRYEQYF. CDR3 in DNA: TGTGCCAGCAGCCAAGATCCCCGCTACGAGCAGTACTTC.